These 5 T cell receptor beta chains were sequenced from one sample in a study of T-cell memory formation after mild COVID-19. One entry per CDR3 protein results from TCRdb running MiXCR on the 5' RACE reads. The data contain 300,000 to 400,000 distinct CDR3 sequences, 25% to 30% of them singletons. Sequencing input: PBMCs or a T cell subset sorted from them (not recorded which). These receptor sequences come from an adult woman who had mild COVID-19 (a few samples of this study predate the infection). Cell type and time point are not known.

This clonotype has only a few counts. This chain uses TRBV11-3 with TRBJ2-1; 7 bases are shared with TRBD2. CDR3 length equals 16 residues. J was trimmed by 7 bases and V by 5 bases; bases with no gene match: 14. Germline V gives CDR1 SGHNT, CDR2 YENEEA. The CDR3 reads CASSPQRAGDWNEQFF. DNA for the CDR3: TGTGCCAGCAGCCCGCAGAGGGCGGGAGATTGGAATGAGCAGTTCTTC.

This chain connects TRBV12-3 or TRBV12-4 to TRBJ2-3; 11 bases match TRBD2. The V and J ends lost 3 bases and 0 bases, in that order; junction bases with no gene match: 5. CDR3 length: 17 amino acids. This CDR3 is CASSFSGRAGSTDTQYF. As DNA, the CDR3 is TGTGCCAGCAGTTTTAGCGGGAGGGCCGGTAGCACAGATACGCAGTATTTT.

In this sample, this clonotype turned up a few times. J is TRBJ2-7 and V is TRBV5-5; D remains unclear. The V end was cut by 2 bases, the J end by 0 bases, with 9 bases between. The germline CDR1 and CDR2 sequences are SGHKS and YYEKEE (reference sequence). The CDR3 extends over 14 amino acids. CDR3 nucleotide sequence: TGTGCCAGCAGCTTTGAGGCGGACTCCTACGAGCAGTACTTC. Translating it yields CASSFEADSYEQYF.

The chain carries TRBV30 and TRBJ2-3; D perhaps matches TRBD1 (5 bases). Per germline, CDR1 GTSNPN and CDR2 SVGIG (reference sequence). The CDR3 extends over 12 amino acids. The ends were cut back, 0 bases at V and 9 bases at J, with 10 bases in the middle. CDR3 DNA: TGTGCCTGGAGTGTACAGGTGGGGACGCAGTATTTT. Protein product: CAWSVQVGTQYF.

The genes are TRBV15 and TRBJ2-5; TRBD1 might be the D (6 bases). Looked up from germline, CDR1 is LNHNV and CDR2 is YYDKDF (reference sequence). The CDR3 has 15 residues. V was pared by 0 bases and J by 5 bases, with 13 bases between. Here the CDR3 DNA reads TGTGCCACCAGCAGAGATCCAGGGGAGTCGGAGACCCAGTACTTC. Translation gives CATSRDPGESETQYF.